Listed here are 7 T cell receptor beta chains from one sample, sequenced in a study of graft-versus-host responses after intestinal transplantation. Antigen specificity for these receptors is unknown. Sequencing used immunoSEQ multiplex PCR; TCRdb keeps in-frame clones, though not all of them. The sample holds tens of thousands of clones, around 90% seen once. This specimen consisted of unstimulated CD4+ T cells sorted from spleen or lymph node cells, obtained before transplant. These receptors all come from a human donor who was the organ donor for an intestinal transplant.

This chain links TRBV7-3 with TRBJ2-1, with 8 bases matching TRBD2. The CDR3 covers 15 residues. Unmatched junction bases numbered 6, after V lost 5 bases and J lost 3 bases. Germline assignment: CDR1 SGHTA and CDR2 FQGTGA. The CDR3 here is CASSLHRGGYNEQFF. The DNA for the CDR3 is TGTGCCAGCAGCCTCCATCGGGGGGGCTACAATGAGCAGTTCTTC.

The genes are TRBV4-3 and TRBJ2-3, with 10 bases lining up with TRBD1. V lost 3 bases and J lost 2; bases outside the gene matches: 2. The CDR3 contains 15 residues. The germline CDR1 and CDR2 sequences are LGHNA and YSLEER. In nucleotides, the CDR3 is TGCGCCAGCAGCCACGACAGGGGGCACACAGATACGCAGTATTTT. Amino acids: CASSHDRGHTDTQYF.

The chain has TRBV28 and TRBJ1-2; D might be TRBD1 (6 bases). Germline-derived CDR1 and CDR2 are MDHEN and SYDVKM. The CDR3 totals 15 residues. The germline V and J ends were trimmed by 5 bases and 4 bases, with 17 bases remaining between them. The CDR3 region is CASSPLSGVGYGYTF. The DNA of the CDR3 is TGTGCCAGCAGTCCCCTCTCAGGGGTTGGCTATGGCTACACCTTC.

The V and J genes are TRBV7-2 and TRBJ1-5; tentatively, D is TRBD1 (5 bases). V lost 1 base to trimming and J lost 5 bases, with 6 bases between them. From germline, CDR1 is SGHTA and CDR2 FQGNSA. The CDR3 runs to 13 residues. The CDR3 spells CASSLGGDQPQHF. DNA for the CDR3: TGTGCCAGCAGCTTAGGGGGGGATCAGCCCCAGCATTTT.

This chain joins TRBV10-2 and TRBJ1-2; a possible D gene is TRBD1 (5 bases). Germline lookup yields CDR1 WSHSY and CDR2 SAAADI. The V end was cut by 0 bases, the J end by 8 bases, with 13 bases between. The CDR3 spans 14 residues. CDR3 coding DNA: TGCGCCAGCAGTGAGTCTGGCAGGGCGCGGGGCTACACCTTC. Translating gives CASSESGRARGYTF.

Only a few counts were recorded for this clone. Other DNA sequences within the sample encode an identical CDR3. The gene calls are TRBV7-2 and TRBJ2-7, with 10 bases that match TRBD2. Unmatched junction bases numbered 0, after V lost 1 base and J lost 0 bases. The CDR3 spans 15 residues. CDR1 is SGHTA, CDR2 FQGNSA, per germline. The CDR3 sequence: CASSLGTSGSYEQYF. The CDR3 DNA sequence: TGTGCCAGCAGCTTAGGGACTAGCGGCTCCTACGAGCAGTACTTC.

The rearrangement uses TRBV7-2 and TRBJ2-7, with D possibly being TRBD1 (5 bases). The CDR3 sequence is 12 residues long. Between the trimmed V and J ends, which lost 3 bases and 5 bases, there was a span of 8 bases. Germline V gives CDR1 SGHTA, CDR2 FQGNSA. CDR3 coding DNA: TGTGCCAGCAGCTTGTCAGGGAACGAGCAGTACTTC. It encodes CASSLSGNEQYF.